The clone carrying this T cell receptor beta chain was picked up a small number of times. The data belong to a study of blood T cells in healthy people across ages. The second PCR ran roughly 6 to 12 cycles with a sample-barcoded 5' primer and J-beta primers. TCRdb processed the 5' RACE reads anew with MiXCR; each CDR3 protein has one entry. This table holds approximately 780,000 distinct CDR3 sequences, roughly 24% found once. Unmatched junction bases numbered 12, after V lost 3 bases and J lost 7 bases. The CDR3 is 16 residues long. Germline V lookup: CDR1 KGHSH, CDR2 LQKENI. This sample also belongs to another study, concerning T cells of mothers and their children.

The sequenced material came from blood. The chain joins TRBV18 to TRBJ2-1; 7 nucleotides align to TRBD2. This TCR was recovered from a boy younger than 18 in good health. The CDR3 region has the DNA TGTGCCAGCTCACCCTCGGGGGGTTTGGTTAGGAATGAGCAGTTCTTC. Residues: CASSPSGGLVRNEQFF.